This T cell receptor (beta chain) was obtained from a study of beta chain features in type 1 diabetes. A word on this clone: Its antigen is unknown. The sample carries other DNA sequences with the same CDR3.

As every portion of the isolated RNA was reverse transcribed, the sequencing read expressed TCRB transcripts. Method: immunoSEQ multiplex PCR; TCRdb's copy keeps in-frame clones and lacks some. Of 250,000 to 300,000 clones listed, around 24% are singletons. Via the markers CD45RO/CCR7/CD25/CD127/CD95/CD27, stem cell-like memory, regulatory, central memory and naive CD4+ cells were sorted. Purity exceeded 98% in all sorted populations. Regarding the study as a whole: There was a moderate but significant shortening of TCRB CDR3s in all four CD4+ subsets of Type 1 diabetes patients. Fewer junction insertions and more nucleotide deletions appeared in type 1 diabetes patients.

This CDR3 has 12 residues. CDR1 is GTSNPN and CDR2 is SVGIG in the germline V gene (reference sequence). V shed 0 bases and J shed 6 bases, with 7 bases lying between them. Sequenced material: naive CD4+ T cells from blood. The rearrangement uses TRBV30 and TRBJ2-3; a possible D gene is TRBD2 (6 bases). This clonotype originated in a woman younger than 45 with type 1 diabetes. The CDR3 here is CAWSVGTDTQYF. The CDR3 coding sequence is TGTGCCTGGAGTGTAGGGACTGATACGCAGTATTTT.